This T cell receptor (beta chain) is drawn from a study of blood T cell repertoires in COVID-19. Seattle patients were enrolled during active infection and followed longitudinally. V dropped 3 bases and J dropped 5 bases, with 7 bases sitting between them. In germline, CDR1 is LGHNA, CDR2 YSLEER. CDR3 length: 12 residues. In the authors' workflow: Amplification with reference gene primers provided the estimates of nucleated cell counts. Sequencing was performed with immunoSEQ multiplex PCR; in TCRdb, only in-frame clones are kept and a portion is missing. V, J and clone size were drawn from that table, and D and trimming were deduced from the DNA. The sample holds about 220,000 clones, approximately 85% seen once.

This chain links TRBV4-3 with TRBJ1-2; D call uncertain. Sequenced sample: peripheral blood. The source is a woman in her sixties or seventies with COVID-19, enrolled during active disease. The CDR3 nucleotides are TGCGCCAGCAGCCACCCCCTATATGGCTACACCTTC. Encoded protein: CASSHPLYGYTF.